This TCR beta chain was identified in a study of cytomegalovirus exposure and HLA in healthy donors. Study results and limitations: In a later analysis, donors in an Asian-associated ancestry cluster reportedly had fewer N-insertions in productive TCRs than the cohort mean. The authors enumerated 150 to 200 TCR beta chains as linked to cytomegalovirus. TCR beta sequences reportedly predicted most subjects' HLA-A and HLA-B alleles accurately.

Germline-derived CDR1 and CDR2 are SGHTA and FQGNSA. The CDR3 spans 13 residues. V lost 7 bases and J lost 4, with 11 bases in between. Turning to this clone: Its antigen remains unknown. Other DNA sequences in this specimen translate into the identical CDR3.

The PCR was carried out with 60 Vbeta primers and 13 Jbeta primers. Clones were sequenced by immunoSEQ multiplex PCR, and TCRdb holds only the in-frame ones, with some missing. The sample yields more than 100,000 clones, 70% to 80% seen once. Donors were ostensibly healthy at sampling, although undocumented immune exposures were probable. The receptor was isolated from a woman aged 40 to 50 in good health and CMV-seropositive. The sequenced material came from PBMCs. V and J are TRBV7-2 and TRBJ1-5; D remains unclear. The CDR3 reads CASNRGLNQPQHF. CDR3 nucleotide sequence: TGTGCCAGCAACCGTGGACTTAATCAGCCCCAGCATTTT.